The present entry profiles one TCR beta chain with its context. This record belongs to a study of blood T cell repertoires in COVID-19. The repertoire was sequenced with immunoSEQ multiplex PCR; TCRdb's copy has only in-frame clones and lacks some. This sample yields approximately 190,000 clones, of which around 84% are seen a single time; roughly 3.2% belongs to the top ten. Losses at the gene ends were 9 bases for V and 4 bases for J; bases not matched to a gene: 4. The CDR3 spans 12 residues. Germline CDR1 SNHLY, CDR2 FYNNEI. Sequencing input: PBMCs or T cells enriched from blood (not recorded which). This rearrangement joins TRBV2 to TRBJ1-1, with 8 nucleotides matching TRBD1. This TCR came from a woman aged 25 to 39 who had been exposed to COVID-19. DNA for the CDR3: TGTGCCAGATCTACAGGGGGCACTGAAGCTTTCTTT. It codes for CARSTGGTEAFF.